The source of this TCR beta chain is a study of cytomegalovirus exposure and HLA in healthy donors. Across the whole study: A prior analysis found about 110 million unique TCR beta sequences from approximately 200 million T cells. Findings and caveats of the study: Per published accounts, TCR beta sequences correctly predicted the HLA-A and HLA-B alleles of most subjects.

Whereas donors were nominally healthy upon sampling, unrecorded immune exposures were probable. Comments on this clone: Its antigen remains unidentified.

PCR employed 60 Vbeta and 13 Jbeta primers. TCRdb's table, derived via immunoSEQ multiplex PCR, lists solely in-frame clones and lacks some. The sample table sets out approximately 70,000 clones. V lost 0 bases, J lost 5 bases, and 11 bases lay in between. The CDR3 loop spans 16 amino acids. Germline V CDR1 and CDR2: MNHEY, SVGAGI. Sequences were obtained from PBMCs. The source is a female donor in good health and CMV-seropositive. This rearrangement joins TRBV6-5 to TRBJ1-6; D is ambiguous. In nucleotides, the CDR3 is TGTGCCAGCAGTTACTCGGTCGGGTCCGATAATTCACCCCTCCACTTT. This translates into CASSYSVGSDNSPLHF.